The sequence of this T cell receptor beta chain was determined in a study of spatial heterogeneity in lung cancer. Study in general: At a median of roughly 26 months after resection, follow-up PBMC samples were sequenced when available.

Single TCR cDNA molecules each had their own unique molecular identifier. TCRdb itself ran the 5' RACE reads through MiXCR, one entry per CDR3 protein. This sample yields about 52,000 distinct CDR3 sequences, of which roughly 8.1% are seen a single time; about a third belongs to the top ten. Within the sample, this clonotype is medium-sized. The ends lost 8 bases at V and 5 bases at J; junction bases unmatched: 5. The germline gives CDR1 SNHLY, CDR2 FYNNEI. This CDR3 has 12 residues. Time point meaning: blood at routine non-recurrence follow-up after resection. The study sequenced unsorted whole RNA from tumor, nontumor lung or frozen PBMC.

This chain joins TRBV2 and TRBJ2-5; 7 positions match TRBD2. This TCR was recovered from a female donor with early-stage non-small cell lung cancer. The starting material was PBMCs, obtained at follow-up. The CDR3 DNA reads TGTGCCAGCGCTAGCGGAAGGGAGACCCAGTACTTC. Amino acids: CASASGRETQYF.